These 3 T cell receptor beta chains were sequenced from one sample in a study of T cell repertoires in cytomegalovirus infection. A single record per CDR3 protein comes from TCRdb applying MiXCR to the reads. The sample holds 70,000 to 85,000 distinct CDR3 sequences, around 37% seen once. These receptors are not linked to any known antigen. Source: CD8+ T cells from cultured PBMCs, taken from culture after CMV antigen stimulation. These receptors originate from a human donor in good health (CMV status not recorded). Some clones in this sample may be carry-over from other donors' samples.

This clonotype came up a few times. The CDR3 region is CASSTSYYEQYF. DNA for the CDR3: TGTGCCAGCAGCACTAGTTACTACGAGCAGTACTTC. The chain recombines TRBV11-2 with TRBJ2-7; a possible D gene is TRBD2 (5 bases). The length of the CDR3 is 12 residues. In germline, CDR1 is SGHAT, CDR2 FQNNGV. Deletions cut 5 bases from V and 3 bases from J, with 8 bases between.

The DNA for the CDR3 is TGTGCCAGCAGTCCACCGGGACAATCCTACGAGCAGTACTTC. The encoded protein is CASSPPGQSYEQYF. The rearrangement links TRBV2 to TRBJ2-7, with TRBD1 as a possible D gene (6 bases). V was shortened by 5 bases and J by 1 base, with 12 bases between the two germline ends. The CDR3 is 14 residues long. The germline CDR1 and CDR2 sequences are SNHLY and FYNNEI.

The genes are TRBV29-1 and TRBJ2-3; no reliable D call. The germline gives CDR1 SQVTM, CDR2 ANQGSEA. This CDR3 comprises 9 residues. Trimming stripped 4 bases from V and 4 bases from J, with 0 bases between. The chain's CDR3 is CSVADTQYF. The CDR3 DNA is TGCAGCGTTGCAGATACGCAGTATTTT.